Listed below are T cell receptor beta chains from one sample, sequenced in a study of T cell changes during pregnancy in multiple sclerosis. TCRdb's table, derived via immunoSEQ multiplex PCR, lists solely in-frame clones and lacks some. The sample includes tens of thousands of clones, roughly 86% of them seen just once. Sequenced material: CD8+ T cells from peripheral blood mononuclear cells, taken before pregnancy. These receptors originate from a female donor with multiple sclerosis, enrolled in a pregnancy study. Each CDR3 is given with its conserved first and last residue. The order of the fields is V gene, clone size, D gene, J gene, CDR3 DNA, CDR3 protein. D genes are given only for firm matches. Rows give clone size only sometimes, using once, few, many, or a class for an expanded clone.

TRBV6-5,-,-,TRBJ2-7,TGTGCCAGCAGCCTAGTACTGGCTGCATCCTACGAGCAGTACTTC,CASSLVLAASYEQYF
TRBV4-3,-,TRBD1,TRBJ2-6,TGCGCCAGCAGCCCCAAACGGTTGGGACAGTCTTTCCCCTCTGGGGCCAACGTCCTGACTTTC,CASSPKRLGQSFPSGANVLTF
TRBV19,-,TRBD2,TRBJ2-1,TGTGCCAGTAGTATACGGCTAGCGGGAGTGGTTGGGGGTGGAAATGAGCAGTTCTTC,CASSIRLAGVVGGGNEQFF
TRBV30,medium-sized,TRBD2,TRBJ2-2,TGTGCCTGGAGTGTACTAGCGGGAGACACCGGGGAGCTGTTTTTT,CAWSVLAGDTGELFF
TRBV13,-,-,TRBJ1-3,TGTGCCAGCACCCAGGGGTTTTCTGGAAACACCATATATTTT,CASTQGFSGNTIYF
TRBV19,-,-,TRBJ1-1,TGTGCCAGTAGTCCGACAGGAGATTTTATGAACACTGAAGCTTTCTTT,CASSPTGDFMNTEAFF
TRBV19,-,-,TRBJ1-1,TGTGGGAGTATAGGATTCATGAACACTGAAGCTTTCTTT,CGSIGFMNTEAFF
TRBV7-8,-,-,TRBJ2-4,TGTGCCAGCAGCTTACGTAGCGGTGCCAAAAACATTCAGTACTTC,CASSLRSGAKNIQYF
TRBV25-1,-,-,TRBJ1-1,TGTGCCAGCAGCGTTAGTGGGGCAGCGAACACTGAAGCTTTCTTT,CASSVSGAANTEAFF
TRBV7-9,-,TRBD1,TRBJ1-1,TGTGCCAGCAGCCTCAGGGGACAGATGAACACTGAAGCTTTCTTT,CASSLRGQMNTEAFF
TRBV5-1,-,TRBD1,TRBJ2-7,TGCGCCAGCAGCTTGATTCGGGACAGCTCCTACGAGCAGTACTTC,CASSLIRDSSYEQYF
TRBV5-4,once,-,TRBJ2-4,TGTGCCAGCAGCATTGGGACTTACAAAAACATTCAGTACTTC,CASSIGTYKNIQYF
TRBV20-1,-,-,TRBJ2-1,TGCAGTGCTAGAGATGAGGATGAGCAGTTCTTC,CSARDEDEQFF
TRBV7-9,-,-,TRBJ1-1,TGTGCCAGCAGCTCGGGGTCGGGGAGGACGTTTTCTATGAACACTGAAGCTTTCTTT,CASSSGSGRTFSMNTEAFF
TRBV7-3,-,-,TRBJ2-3,TGTGCCAGCAGCAACGAGCAGACTAGCACAGATACGCAGTATTTT,CASSNEQTSTDTQYF
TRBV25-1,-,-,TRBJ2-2,TGTGCCAGCCACGGAGTGAACACCGGGGAGCTGTTTTTT,CASHGVNTGELFF
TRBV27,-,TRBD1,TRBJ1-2,TGTGCCAGCAGTTTCTCACCCGGGGGGACAGGTGGCTACACCTTC,CASSFSPGGTGGYTF
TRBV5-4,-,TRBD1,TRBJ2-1,TGTGCCAGCAGCTCTACGGACAGGGGACTACTCAATGAGCAGTTCTTC,CASSSTDRGLLNEQFF
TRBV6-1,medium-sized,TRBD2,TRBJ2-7,TGTGCCAGCAGTGAGTTTAGCGGGAGCTCCTACGAGCAGTACTTC,CASSEFSGSSYEQYF
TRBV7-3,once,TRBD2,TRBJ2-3,TGTGCCAGCAACCCGGGGGCGGGAGGGCCGGAGTATTTT,CASNPGAGGPEYF
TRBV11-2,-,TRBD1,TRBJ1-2,TGTGCCAGCAGCTTAGTCAGGGGGCGAATTTCCTATGGCTACACCTTC,CASSLVRGRISYGYTF
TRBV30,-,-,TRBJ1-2,TGTGCCTGGAGTGGCCTGGGCGGCTACACCTTC,CAWSGLGGYTF
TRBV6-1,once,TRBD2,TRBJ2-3,TGTGCCAGCAGTGAAATCGGGGGAGGGGGCACAGATACGCAGTATTTT,CASSEIGGGGTDTQYF
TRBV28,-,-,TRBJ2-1,TGTGCCAGCAGTTTATTTGCCAGGGGAGATGAGCAGTTCTTC,CASSLFARGDEQFF
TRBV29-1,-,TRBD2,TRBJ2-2,TGCAGCGTTCTGGGACTAGCGGGACCCGGGGAGCTGTTTTTT,CSVLGLAGPGELFF
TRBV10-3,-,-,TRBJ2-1,TGTGCTTACAGGGTCGGGAATGAGCAGTTCTTC,CAYRVGNEQFF
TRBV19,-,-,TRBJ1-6,TGTGCCAGTAGTAAAGTCCTGAACCGACAGGTTCAAAATTCACCCCTCCACTTT,CASSKVLNRQVQNSPLHF
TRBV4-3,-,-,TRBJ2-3,TGCGCCAGCAGCCAAGGAACGGGGGTCACAGATACGCAGTATTTT,CASSQGTGVTDTQYF
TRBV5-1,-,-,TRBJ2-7,TGCGCCAGCATCCCGGGGGATGGCTACGAGCAGTACTTC,CASIPGDGYEQYF
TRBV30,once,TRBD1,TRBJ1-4,TGTGCCTGGAGTGTACAGGGGGTAGAAGAAAAACTGTTTTTT,CAWSVQGVEEKLFF
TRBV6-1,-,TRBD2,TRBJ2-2,TGTGCCAGCAGTGAAACTAGCGGGGGATCCGGGGAGCTGTTTTTT,CASSETSGGSGELFF
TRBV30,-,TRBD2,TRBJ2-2,TGTGCCTGGGATGGAGGAGAACTAGCGGGACCCGGGGAGCTGTTTTTT,CAWDGGELAGPGELFF
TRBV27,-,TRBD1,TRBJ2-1,TGTGCCAGCAGCACAGACCAGGGGGCCCTGAATGAGCAGTTCTTC,CASSTDQGALNEQFF
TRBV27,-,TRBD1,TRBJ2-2,TGTGCCAGCAGTCTCCGGACAGGGGGTATCACCGGGGAGCTGTTTTTT,CASSLRTGGITGELFF
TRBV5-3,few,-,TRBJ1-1,TGTGCCAGAAGCTTGGTTCGGAACACTGAAGCTTTCTTT,CARSLVRNTEAFF
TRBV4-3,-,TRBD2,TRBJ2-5,TGCGCCAGCAGCCTAAGGGGGACTAGCGGGGGGATCGACCAAGAGACCCAGTACTTC,CASSLRGTSGGIDQETQYF
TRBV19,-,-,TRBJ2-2,TGTGCCAGTATGAGCAGGGAGAACACCGGGGAGCTGTTTTTT,CASMSRENTGELFF
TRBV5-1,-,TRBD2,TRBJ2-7,TGCGCCAGCAGCCCCGAACCTGGACTAGCGGGGGGACACTACGAGCAGTACTTC,CASSPEPGLAGGHYEQYF
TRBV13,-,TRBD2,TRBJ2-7,TGTGCCAGCAGCTTATTAAGTCGGACTAGCGGGGAAAACTCCTACGAGCAGTACTTC,CASSLLSRTSGENSYEQYF
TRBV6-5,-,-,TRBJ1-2,TGTGCCAGCAGACCACAGGGTAACTATGGCTACACCTTC,CASRPQGNYGYTF
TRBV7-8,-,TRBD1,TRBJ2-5,TGTGCCAGCAGCTTAGGGGACAGCCAAGAGACCCAGTACTTC,CASSLGDSQETQYF
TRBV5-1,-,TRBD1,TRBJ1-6,TGCGCCAGCAGCCAACGACAGGGAAGCTCCTATAATTCACCCCTCCACTTT,CASSQRQGSSYNSPLHF
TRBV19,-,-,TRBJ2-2,TGTGCCAGTAGTACTATGACAGGCCACACGCCCGGGGAGCTGTTTTTT,CASSTMTGHTPGELFF
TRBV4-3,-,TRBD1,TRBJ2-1,TGCGCCAGCAGCCAAGATGGGGGACAGGGAACCTACAATGAGCAGTTCTTC,CASSQDGGQGTYNEQFF
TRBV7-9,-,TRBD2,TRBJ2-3,TGTGCCAGCAGCGAGAGACTAGCGGGGTCTACCGATACGCAGTATTTT,CASSERLAGSTDTQYF
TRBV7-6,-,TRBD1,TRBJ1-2,TGTGCCAGCAGCTCGTGGAAGGGACAGATCGGCGATGGCTACACCTTC,CASSSWKGQIGDGYTF
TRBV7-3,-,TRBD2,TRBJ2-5,TGTGCCAGCAGCTTAGGCCTGCTAGCGGGAGGTTCCGGGGAGACCCAGTACTTC,CASSLGLLAGGSGETQYF
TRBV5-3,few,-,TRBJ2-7,TGTGCCAGAAGCTTTAAGACTATTCTACGGGAGCAGTACTTC,CARSFKTILREQYF
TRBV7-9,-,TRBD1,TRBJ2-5,TGTGCCAGCAGTTCCCTAGGGACAGGGAGGGAGACCCAGTACTTC,CASSSLGTGRETQYF
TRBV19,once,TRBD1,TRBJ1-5,TGTGCCAGTAGGACCCCGGGACAGGGCTCAGTGTCGAATCAGCCCCAGCATTTT,CASRTPGQGSVSNQPQHF
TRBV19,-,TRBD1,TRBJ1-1,TGTGCCAGTAGTCTGCCGGGACAGGGCCCTGAAGCTTTCTTT,CASSLPGQGPEAFF
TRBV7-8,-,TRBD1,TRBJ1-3,TGTGCCAGCAGCTTAGCGGGGACAGGTCTAGGAAACACCATATATTTT,CASSLAGTGLGNTIYF
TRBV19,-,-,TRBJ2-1,TGTGCCAGTAGTATAAAGACTGTTGCTAGCTCCTACAATGAGCAGTTCTTC,CASSIKTVASSYNEQFF
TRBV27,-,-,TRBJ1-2,TGTGCCAGCAGTACCCAGGGTTCCTATGGCTACACCTTC,CASSTQGSYGYTF
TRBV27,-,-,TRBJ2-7,TGTGCCAGCAGTTCAGTACTAGCCAACTACGAGCAGTACTTC,CASSSVLANYEQYF
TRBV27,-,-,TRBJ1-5,TGTGCCAGCAGTTTGGGGGCGAGCAATCAGCCCCAGCATTTT,CASSLGASNQPQHF